These T cell receptor beta chains were read from a single sample in a study of cytomegalovirus exposure and HLA in healthy donors. Profiling relied on immunoSEQ multiplex PCR, and the TCRdb table lists in-frame clones only, not all of them. The table lists 90,000 to 130,000 clones, about 76% of them singletons. Source material: PBMCs. These receptor sequences come from a man aged 30-40 years in good health and CMV-seropositive. Each CDR3 is given with its conserved first and last residue. The D gene is left open where the match is weak. The size entry is marked missing in some rows and otherwise reads once, few, many or a size class.

J	D	size	V	DNA	CDR3
TRBJ2-7	TRBD2	-	TRBV6-6	TGTGCCAGCAGTTACGCCGCTAGCGGGGCCTCCTACGAGCAGTACTTC	CASSYAASGASYEQYF
TRBJ2-1	-	few	TRBV20-1	TGCAGTGCTAGACGGGGAGAGCAGTTCTTC	CSARRGEQFF
TRBJ1-2	-	few	TRBV6-6	TGTGCCAGCAGTTACTCGATCCGAGGGGAGGATGGCTACACCTTC	CASSYSIRGEDGYTF
TRBJ2-3	-	-	TRBV19	TGTGCCAGTAGTAAGAGCGCAGATACGCAGTATTTT	CASSKSADTQYF
TRBJ1-5	-	-	TRBV5-5	TGTGCCAGCAGCCCTACCGGGGGAGGGCGAATTCATCCCCAGCATTTT	CASSPTGGGRIHPQHF
TRBJ2-1	TRBD1	-	TRBV9	TGTGCCAGCAGCGACGCCCCGGGACAGGGATCCTACAATGAGCAGTTCTTC	CASSDAPGQGSYNEQFF
TRBJ1-2	-	few	TRBV4-3	TGCGCCAGCAGCCAAGATGGGACACACACCTTC	CASSQDGTHTF
TRBJ1-2	TRBD1	-	TRBV7-9	TGTGCCAGCAGCTTAGTATCGGGGACAGAATATGGCTACACCTTC	CASSLVSGTEYGYTF
TRBJ1-2	-	few	TRBV4-3	TGCGCCAGCAGCCAAGAAATCTTGACAGAGATCTATGGCTACACCTTC	CASSQEILTEIYGYTF
TRBJ2-7	-	-	TRBV6-5	TGTGCCAGCAGGGCTGGCTTCTACGAGCAGTACTTC	CASRAGFYEQYF
TRBJ1-5	-	-	TRBV6-5	TGTGCCAGCAACAGCCAGGGTGGTCAGCCCCAGCATTTT	CASNSQGGQPQHF
TRBJ2-5	-	-	TRBV2	TGTGCCACCCAACTTGGAGGGGAGACCCAGTACTTC	CATQLGGETQYF
TRBJ1-3	-	-	TRBV15	TGTGCCACCAGCAGGGAAACTAACGGGGGAAACACCATATATTTT	CATSRETNGGNTIYF
TRBJ1-1	TRBD1	-	TRBV4-1	TGCGCCAGCAGCCAAGAGGGACAGGGGAAAGCTTTCTTT	CASSQEGQGKAFF
TRBJ2-1	TRBD2	-	TRBV19	TGTGCCAGTAGTATAGACGGACTAGGGAGCTCCTACAATGAGCAGTTCTTC	CASSIDGLGSSYNEQFF
TRBJ1-5	-	-	TRBV5-5	TGTGCCAGCAGCTTGGCAGGGGGCAATCAGCCCCAGCATTTT	CASSLAGGNQPQHF
TRBJ2-1	TRBD2	-	TRBV7-9	TGTGCCAGCAGCCCAGAGGCGAGCGGGGGGCGTAGTGAGCAGTTCTTC	CASSPEASGGRSEQFF
TRBJ2-7	TRBD1	-	TRBV6-5	TGTGCCAGCAGATCATTGGACAGGGGGTTTAGCGAGCAGTACTTC	CASRSLDRGFSEQYF
TRBJ1-3	-	-	TRBV30	TGTGCCTGGACTTTCCGAACAGGGTTCTCTGGAAACACCATATATTTT	CAWTFRTGFSGNTIYF
TRBJ2-1	TRBD1	-	TRBV5-1	TGCGCCAGCAGCCCGACAGGGGATTACAATGAGCAGTTCTTC	CASSPTGDYNEQFF
TRBJ2-3	TRBD2	-	TRBV4-2	TGTGCCAGCAGCCAAGGGACGGGGGGGATCACAGATACGCAGTATTTT	CASSQGTGGITDTQYF
TRBJ1-5	TRBD1	few	TRBV5-4	TGTGCCAGCAGCCAAGAAACAGGGGTGAGGAATCAGCCCCAGCATTTT	CASSQETGVRNQPQHF
TRBJ2-7	-	-	TRBV10-3	TGTGCCATCAGTGAGTCGGGCAGGAACTACGAGCAGTACTTC	CAISESGRNYEQYF